The 26 T cell receptor beta chains presented below share a single source sample, sequenced in a study of blood T cell repertoires in COVID-19. The repertoire was sequenced with immunoSEQ multiplex PCR; TCRdb's copy has only in-frame clones and lacks some. The profile shows about 300,000 clones, around nine tenths of them singletons. The sample taken for sequencing was peripheral blood. These TCRs come from a woman aged 30 to 39 with COVID-19, enrolled during active disease.

The V call is TRBV5-1, the J call TRBJ2-5; D might be TRBD1 (5 bases). Per the germline V gene, CDR1 is SGHRS and CDR2 is YFSETQ. V lost 1 base to trimming and J lost 1 base, with 8 bases between them. This CDR3 is built from 14 residues. The CDR3 loop is CASSLQGVQETQYF. In DNA, the CDR3 is TGCGCCAGCAGCTTGCAAGGGGTCCAAGAGACCCAGTACTTC.

The J gene is TRBJ2-5, the V gene TRBV4-1; TRBD2 matches 8 bases. Germline CDR1 is MGHRA and CDR2 is YSYEKL. After removal of 4 bases from V and 5 bases from J, the junction contained 15 bases not matched to a gene. CDR3 length: 17 amino acids. CDR3 DNA sequence: TGCGCCAGCAGCCCCCGGGACCCGGGAGGGCCGGGGGAGACCCAGTACTTC. Translation: CASSPRDPGGPGETQYF.

CDR3 in DNA: TGCGCCAGCAGCCAAGCTTGGCAGGGGGCCTCCTCGGGCACAGATACGCAGTATTTT. Residues: CASSQAWQGASSGTDTQYF. This chain joins TRBV4-1 and TRBJ2-3, with 8 bases aligning to TRBD1. Germline loops: CDR1 MGHRA, CDR2 YSYEKL. The J segment lost 1 base and the V segment lost 1 base, leaving 13 bases of the junction unmatched. CDR3 length: 19 amino acids.

The gene calls are TRBV27 and TRBJ2-7; D unclear. The V gene's germline CDR1 is MNHEY and CDR2 SMNVEV (reference sequence). Trimming took off 3 bases at V and 6 bases at J, with 12 bases between the two ends. CDR3 length equals 13 residues. The CDR3 sequence: CASSFLPPGEQYF. CDR3 nucleotides: TGTGCCAGCAGTTTTTTGCCCCCGGGCGAGCAGTACTTC.

This chain joins TRBV2 and TRBJ2-1, with 13 bases matching TRBD2. Looked up from germline, CDR1 is SNHLY and CDR2 is FYNNEI. The CDR3 spans 15 residues. With V trimmed by 4 bases and J by 7 bases, 4 bases remained unmatched. The CDR3 DNA sequence: TGTGCCAGCAGTGGGGGGACTAGCGGGAAGAATGAGCAGTTCTTC. As protein: CASSGGTSGKNEQFF.

The rearrangement uses TRBV5-6 and TRBJ2-2, with 16 bases matching TRBD2. Germline V gives CDR1 SGHDT, CDR2 YYEEEE. This CDR3 contains 17 residues. V lost 2 bases to trimming and J lost 6 bases; unmatched junction nucleotides: 4. CDR3 amino acids: CASSFGTSGRAAGELFF. The DNA for the CDR3 is TGTGCCAGCAGCTTCGGGACTAGCGGGAGGGCCGCCGGGGAGCTGTTTTTT.

The chain uses TRBV15 and TRBJ1-1; D is perhaps TRBD1 (5 bases). The CDR3 is made up of 16 amino acids. Germline V lookup: CDR1 LNHNV, CDR2 YYDKDF (reference sequence). Trimming took 3 bases from V and 1 from J, leaving 15 bases between them. DNA of the CDR3: TGTGCCACCAGCAGTGTTCCAGGGAAAGGGAACACTGAAGCTTTCTTT. It is translated as CATSSVPGKGNTEAFF. The complete variable domain, with remaining parts taken from reference TRBV15 and TRBJ1-1, reads DAMVIQNPRYQVTQFGKPVTLSCSQTLNHNVMYWYQQKSSQAPKLLFHYYDKDFNNEADTPDNFQSRRPNTSFCFLDIRSPGLGDTAMYLCATSSVPGKGNTEAFFGQGTRLTVV.

The chain employs TRBV5-1 and TRBJ2-5; D ambiguous. Trimming pared 0 bases from V and 1 base from J, leaving 7 bases between. Per germline, CDR1 SGHRS and CDR2 YFSETQ. The CDR3 sequence is 14 residues long. The CDR3, as DNA: TGCGCCAGCAGCTTGGAACTACCCCAAGAGACCCAGTACTTC. It codes for CASSLELPQETQYF.

J is TRBJ2-7 and V is TRBV25-1, with 10 nucleotides matching TRBD2. V trimming: 3 bases; J trimming: 7 bases; junction bases outside the gene matches: 6. CDR3 size: 14 residues. The germline V gene encodes CDR1 MGHDK and CDR2 SYGVNS. CDR3 sequence reads: CASSEGAGGQEQYF. For the CDR3, the DNA is TGTGCCAGCAGTGAGGGAGCGGGAGGGCAAGAGCAGTACTTC.

V is TRBV25-1 and J is TRBJ2-1; the D gene is possibly TRBD2 (6 bases). Trimming removed 7 bases at V and 8 bases at J, with 15 bases between. This CDR3 has 13 amino acids. Germline CDR1 reads MGHDK; CDR2 reads SYGVNS. As DNA, the CDR3 is TGTGCCAGCATGGGACTCCTCGACGATGAGCAGTTCTTC. Protein sequence: CASMGLLDDEQFF.

The J gene is TRBJ1-2, the V gene TRBV7-2, with D uncertain. From germline, CDR1 is SGHTA and CDR2 FQGNSA. The CDR3 length is 14 residues. Trimming took off 1 base at V and 10 bases at J, with 16 bases between the two ends. The CDR3 loop is CASSLVRITNDYTF. The CDR3 region has the DNA TGTGCCAGCAGCTTAGTCAGGATCACGAACGACTACACCTTC.

The rearrangement links TRBV30 to TRBJ1-6; 8 bases map to TRBD1. CDR3 length: 16 residues. The V and J ends lost 5 bases and 0 bases, in that order; junction bases with no gene match: 6. Germline V lookup: CDR1 GTSNPN, CDR2 SVGIG (reference sequence). CDR3 sequence reads: CAWGQGTNSYNSPLHF. The DNA for the CDR3 is TGTGCCTGGGGACAGGGAACGAACTCCTATAATTCACCCCTCCACTTT. The full variable domain, its missing parts supplied by reference TRBV30 and TRBJ1-6, is SQTIHQWPATLVQPVGSPLSLECTVEGTSNPNLYWYRQAAGRGLQLLFYSVGIGQISSEVPQNLSASRPQDRQFILSSKKLLLSDSGFYLCAWGQGTNSYNSPLHFGNGTRLTVT.

This sequence joins TRBV7-9 and TRBJ2-4, with a tentative D call TRBD1 (6 bases). This CDR3 has 14 residues. V lost 5 bases to trimming and J lost 1 base, with 9 bases between them. The germline V gene encodes CDR1 SEHNR and CDR2 FQNEAQ (reference sequence). CDR3 region: CASSGTGAKNIQYF. As DNA, the CDR3 is TGTGCCAGCAGCGGAACAGGGGCCAAAAACATTCAGTACTTC.

CDR3 nucleotide sequence: TGTGCCAGCAGCTTAGGACAGGGGGAACGGAATACGCAGTATTTT. It specifies CASSLGQGERNTQYF. The chain employs TRBV11-3 and TRBJ2-3, with 9 bases aligning to TRBD1. From germline, CDR1 is SGHNT and CDR2 YENEEA. The CDR3 is made up of 15 amino acids. V lost 1 base, J lost 7 bases, and 6 bases stayed unmatched. Full variable domain (rest looked up from reference TRBV11-3 and TRBJ2-3): EAGVVQSPRYKIIEKKQPVAFWCNPISGHNTLYWYLQNLGQGPELLIRYENEEAVDDSQLPKDRFSAERLKGVDSTLKIQPAELGDSAVYLCASSLGQGERNTQYFGPGTRLTVL.

The rearrangement links TRBV7-3 to TRBJ1-1; the match to TRBD1 covers 9 bases. CDR1 is SGHTA, CDR2 FQGTGA, per germline. The CDR3 is made up of 14 amino acids. Unmatched junction bases numbered 5, after V lost 5 bases and J lost 4 bases. The CDR3 DNA follows: TGTGCCAGCAGCCTCGGACAGGGGTCCACTGAAGCTTTCTTT. It yields the protein CASSLGQGSTEAFF.

The V call is TRBV18, the J call TRBJ2-1; D gene unclear. V lost 3 bases and J 10 bases, leaving 10 bases between the germline ends. This CDR3 contains 12 residues. Germline CDR1 and CDR2: KGHSH and LQKENI. The CDR3 reads CASSPPSREQFF. As DNA, the CDR3 is TGTGCCAGCTCACCGCCTAGTCGCGAGCAGTTCTTC. The full variable domain, rest sourced from reference TRBV18 and TRBJ2-1, is NAGVMQNPRHLVRRRGQEARLRCSPMKGHSHVYWYRQLPEEGLKFMVYLQKENIIDESGMPKERFSAEFPKEGPSILRIQQVVRGDSAAYFCASSPPSREQFFGPGTRLTVL.

The chain employs TRBV7-6 and TRBJ2-1, with 8 bases identical to TRBD2. This CDR3 has 15 residues. Trimming took 5 bases from V and 8 from J; bases not matched to a gene: 11. CDR1 is SGHVS and CDR2 is FNYEAQ in the germline V gene. Here the CDR3 reads CASSALAGPVDEQFF. The CDR3 bases are TGTGCCAGCAGCGCCCTAGCGGGCCCTGTCGATGAGCAGTTCTTC.

The chain employs TRBV2 and TRBJ2-1; D possibly corresponds to TRBD2 (6 bases). Between the trimmed V and J ends, which lost 6 bases and 3 bases, there was a span of 18 bases. CDR1 is SNHLY and CDR2 is FYNNEI in the germline V gene. This CDR3 spans 16 amino acids. CDR3 bases: TGTGCCAGCAGGGTTGGAGGGGCCATACTCTACAATGAGCAGTTCTTC. As protein: CASRVGGAILYNEQFF.

The V gene is TRBV29-1, the J gene TRBJ2-3; TRBD1 aligns across 10 bases. CDR3 length: 16 residues. Germline lookup yields CDR1 SQVTM and CDR2 ANQGSEA. Germline trimming cut 0 bases from V and 0 bases from J; bases unmatched to any gene: 3. The CDR3 spells CSVEDGTGVSTDTQYF. In nucleotides, the CDR3 is TGCAGCGTTGAAGATGGGACAGGGGTGAGCACAGATACGCAGTATTTT.

CDR3 nucleotides: TGTGCCAGCATTCCGGGACTAGCGGGATTGAGCCAAGAGACCCAGTACTTC. It specifies CASIPGLAGLSQETQYF. The chain links TRBV7-9 to TRBJ2-5; 13 bases are shared with TRBD2. The CDR3 totals 17 residues. CDR1 SEHNR and CDR2 FQNEAQ come from the germline V gene (reference sequence). With 7 bases clipped from V and 1 base from J, the junction kept 9 bases outside the gene matches.

This clone appeared a few times. The chain uses TRBV4-1 and TRBJ1-2, with D perhaps matching TRBD1 (5 bases). Germline V CDR1 and CDR2: MGHRA, YSYEKL. Trimming removed 0 bases from V and 4 bases from J, with 9 bases in between. The length of the CDR3 is 14 residues. CDR3 amino acids: CASSQEGQGYGYTF. The DNA of the CDR3 is TGCGCCAGCAGCCAAGAGGGGCAGGGCTATGGCTACACCTTC.

The chain couples TRBV27 to TRBJ2-7, with D possibly matching TRBD2 (6 bases). Trimming took off 1 base at V and 5 bases at J, with 21 bases between the two ends. Germline values: CDR1 MNHEY, CDR2 SMNVEV (reference sequence). The CDR3 runs 17 residues. In DNA form, the CDR3 reads TGTGCCAGCAGTTTATATGCTGGCGTTAGCGGTCGGGACGAGCAGTACTTC. This encodes CASSLYAGVSGRDEQYF.

This clone was recorded only once. This sequence joins TRBV9 and TRBJ2-1; 8 nucleotides match TRBD2. J gave up 6 bases and V 3 bases, and 8 bases lay outside the gene matches. This CDR3 region has 15 residues. The V gene's germline CDR1 is SGDLS and CDR2 YYNGEE. DNA of the CDR3: TGTGCCAGCAGCGACCAAGCGGGAGAGGGCAATGAGCAGTTCTTC. Translated: CASSDQAGEGNEQFF.

The rearrangement links TRBV9 to TRBJ2-7, with 9 bases that match TRBD1. Germline loops: CDR1 SGDLS, CDR2 YYNGEE. After removal of 2 bases from V and 2 bases from J, the junction contained 2 bases not matched to a gene. CDR3 length: 14 residues. CDR3 sequence reads: CASSVRDRAYEQYF. The DNA for the CDR3 is TGTGCCAGCAGCGTCCGGGACAGGGCCTACGAGCAGTACTTC.

The V gene is TRBV5-1, the J gene TRBJ2-7; tentative D call: TRBD2 (5 bases). This CDR3 contains 14 residues. Germline V lookup: CDR1 SGHRS, CDR2 YFSETQ. Trimming removed 4 bases at V and 2 bases at J, with 13 bases between. CDR3 in amino acids: CASSLAPSTYEQYF. DNA of the CDR3: TGCGCCAGCAGCCTAGCCCCCAGTACCTACGAGCAGTACTTC.

CDR3 region: CASSLGAGVTYEQYF. In DNA form, the CDR3 reads TGTGCCAGCAGCTTAGGAGCGGGAGTGACCTACGAGCAGTACTTC. The V gene is TRBV7-2, the J gene TRBJ2-7, with 8 bases aligning to TRBD2. The CDR3 runs to 15 residues. CDR1 is SGHTA and CDR2 is FQGNSA in the germline V gene. The V and J ends lost 1 base and 2 bases, in that order; junction bases with no gene match: 4.